The rows below give T cell receptor beta chains drawn from one sample of a study of regulatory T cells in long-lasting Graves disease. TCRdb re-called the multiplex PCR reads through MiXCR, storing one row per CDR3 protein. The data hold some 470,000 distinct CDR3 sequences, with roughly 21% observed a single time. Sequenced material: peripheral blood mononuclear cells (PBMCs), taken when the disease was refractory, from a patient treated with antithyroid drugs. The receptors originated from a female donor with Graves disease. CDR3s include the opening cysteine and the closing phenylalanine or tryptophan. A D gene is named only where the DNA matches it firmly. Expanded clones get a size class; other rows say once, few or many, or leave the size out.

size,V,D,J,DNA,CDR3
NA,TRBV4-2,NA,TRBJ1-5,TGTGCCAGCAGCCAAGATGGGGGTTTTGGAATTCCGCCCCAGCATTTT,CASSQDGGFGIPPQHF
many,TRBV7-8,TRBD1,TRBJ1-4,TGTGCCAGCAGCTTAGCTCTGGAAGGGGGCAGCGAAGAAAAACTGTTTTTT,CASSLALEGGSEEKLFF
few,TRBV19,NA,TRBJ1-1,TGTGCCAGTAGTATAGGGGCAACGGGTTTTCGGATGAACACTGAAGCTTTCTTT,CASSIGATGFRMNTEAFF
NA,TRBV2,NA,TRBJ1-1,TGTGCCAGCAGCCTAAGACAGGTTTACACTGAAGCTTTCTTT,CASSLRQVYTEAFF
many,TRBV24-1,TRBD1,TRBJ1-1,TGTGCCACCAGTGATGGGACAGCTGAAGCTTTCTTT,CATSDGTAEAFF
once,TRBV5-5,TRBD2,TRBJ2-2,TGTGCCAGCAGCTTTCTAGCGGGAGGACCCGGGGAGCTGTTTTTT,CASSFLAGGPGELFF
NA,TRBV11-2,NA,TRBJ2-1,TGTGCCAGCAGCCCGAGCCGGGGCTCAAGGTACAATGAGCAGTTCTTC,CASSPSRGSRYNEQFF
many,TRBV28,NA,TRBJ2-5,TGTGCCAGCAGTTCAGGGACCACCCGAGGCGAGACCCAGTACTTC,CASSSGTTRGETQYF
many,TRBV14,NA,TRBJ1-1,TGTGCCAGCAGCCAACTGGAGGGGACTGAAGCTTTCTTT,CASSQLEGTEAFF
NA,TRBV28,TRBD2,TRBJ2-3,TGTGCCAGCAGTTTATATAGCGGGAATGGCGCAGATACGCAGTATTTT,CASSLYSGNGADTQYF
once,TRBV7-2,TRBD1,TRBJ1-1,TGTGCCAGCAGCTTAGAGTTGGACAGGCTGAACACTGAAGCTTTCTTT,CASSLELDRLNTEAFF
many,TRBV5-5,NA,TRBJ1-2,TGTGCCAGCCAGGCCGGAGTGAGGGCCTATGGCTACACCTTC,CASQAGVRAYGYTF
few,TRBV10-3,NA,TRBJ2-4,TGTGCCATCAGAATCCCCGGGGGAAGGGACAAAAACATTCAGTACTTC,CAIRIPGGRDKNIQYF
many,TRBV7-8,NA,TRBJ2-2,TGTGCCAGCAGCCCCCGGCGGACTATCGGGGAGCTGTTTTTT,CASSPRRTIGELFF
NA,TRBV11-2,NA,TRBJ2-6,TGTGCCAGCACCAAAAGGGTTTCTGGGGCCAACGTCCTGACTTTC,CASTKRVSGANVLTF
NA,TRBV3-1,NA,TRBJ2-5,TGTGCCGGCAGCCTACCGGGACACCCTTTGGAGACCCAGTACTTC,CAGSLPGHPLETQYF
NA,TRBV29-1,TRBD2,TRBJ2-2,TGCAGCGTTGAGGCCGCCGGGACTAGCACCGGGGAGCTGTTTTTT,CSVEAAGTSTGELFF
NA,TRBV28,NA,TRBJ1-6,TGTGCCAGCAGTCTTCCCGACAGGAATAATTCACCCCTCCACTTT,CASSLPDRNNSPLHF
many,TRBV28,NA,TRBJ1-1,TGTGCCAGCAGTTGGGGCTCGCACACTGAAGCTTTCTTT,CASSWGSHTEAFF
NA,TRBV28,NA,TRBJ1-1,TGTGCCAGCAGTTTTCGGAGAGTATCTGAAGCTTTCTTT,CASSFRRVSEAFF
few,TRBV12-3/TRBV12-4,TRBD1,TRBJ2-6,TGTGCCAGCAGACGACCGGACAGGGGTGGGGCCAACGTCCTGACTTTC,CASRRPDRGGANVLTF
many,TRBV7-2,NA,TRBJ1-1,TGTGCCAGCAGCATTCAGTCTGAAGCTTTCTTT,CASSIQSEAFF
NA,TRBV20-1,TRBD1,TRBJ1-1,TGCAGTGCTAGAGCTTTCACCGGGACAGAGAACACTGAAGCTTTCTTT,CSARAFTGTENTEAFF
many,TRBV6-1,TRBD1,TRBJ2-5,TGTGCCAGCATCACGGTGGACAGGGGGCCCGAGACCCAGTACTTC,CASITVDRGPETQYF
NA,TRBV19,TRBD1,TRBJ1-5,TGTGCCAGTAGTATAGCAAGACAGGGGGGGTTACGCAATCAGCCCCAGCATTTT,CASSIARQGGLRNQPQHF
few,TRBV7-9,NA,TRBJ2-4,TGTGCCAGCAGCGCTCGAGACAGCCCCCCGTTGAACATTCAGTACTTC,CASSARDSPPLNIQYF
NA,TRBV29-1,NA,TRBJ1-2,TGCAGCGTTGAATTGGGGCGAGTCGATGGCTACACCTTC,CSVELGRVDGYTF
many,TRBV28,NA,TRBJ2-2,TGTGCCAGCAGTTTGACCCAGAAGACGAACACCGGGGAGCTGTTTTTT,CASSLTQKTNTGELFF
NA,TRBV15,NA,TRBJ1-1,TGTGCCACCAGCTCCTACGAGAACACTGAAGCTTTCTTT,CATSSYENTEAFF
NA,TRBV6-2/TRBV6-3,TRBD2,TRBJ2-2,TGTGCCAGCAGTTATTCTACTAGCGGGGCGAACACCGGGGAGCTGTTTTTT,CASSYSTSGANTGELFF
many,TRBV7-8,NA,TRBJ1-5,TGTACCAGCAGCTTAGATGCGGGGGGTAACAATCAGCCCCAGCATTTT,CTSSLDAGGNNQPQHF
NA,TRBV20-1,TRBD2,TRBJ2-7,TGCAGTGCTAGAGATACATGGGGGCTAGCGGGGTACGAGCAGTACTTC,CSARDTWGLAGYEQYF
many,TRBV9,NA,TRBJ2-5,TGTGCCAGCAGCGGATCGGCGGGGACCCAGTACTTC,CASSGSAGTQYF
many,TRBV10-3,NA,TRBJ2-7,TGTGCCATCAGTGAGCCTCACTTCTCCTACGAGCAGTACTTC,CAISEPHFSYEQYF
many,TRBV28,NA,TRBJ1-2,TGTGCCAGCACCGAGCTTAACTATGGCTACACCTTC,CASTELNYGYTF
NA,TRBV20-1,TRBD1,TRBJ2-7,TGCAGTGCTAGGAGCCTCGGGACAGCCTACTCCTACGAGCAGTACTTC,CSARSLGTAYSYEQYF
many,TRBV14,NA,TRBJ1-1,TGTGCCAGCAGCCAAGAAAGTCGCGAGAACACTGAAGCTTTCTTT,CASSQESRENTEAFF
NA,TRBV20-1,TRBD1,TRBJ2-3,TGCAGTGCTAGAGACGAACAGGGGGTCGGCACAGATACGCAGTATTTT,CSARDEQGVGTDTQYF
NA,TRBV3-1,NA,TRBJ1-5,TGTGCCAGCAGCCAAGAATCGCCAGGGTCGGGCAATCAGCCCCAGCATTTT,CASSQESPGSGNQPQHF
NA,TRBV28,NA,TRBJ2-5,TGTGCCAATCGGGGTGGAGAGACCCAGTACTTC,CANRGGETQYF
many,TRBV10-3,NA,TRBJ1-5,TGTGCCATCAGTGACTCGACAGGAGACAGTCAGCCCCAGCATTTT,CAISDSTGDSQPQHF
NA,TRBV7-9,TRBD2,TRBJ2-3,TGTGCCAGCAGCTTCGGGACTAGCGTAGATACGCAGTATTTT,CASSFGTSVDTQYF
many,TRBV28,TRBD1,TRBJ2-7,TGTGCCAGCAGACGGGACAGGGGCTCCTACGAGCAGTACTTC,CASRRDRGSYEQYF
many,TRBV29-1,NA,TRBJ1-1,TGCAGCGTTGTGGAGGGGACGAACACTGAAGCTTTCTTT,CSVVEGTNTEAFF
NA,TRBV7-9,TRBD1,TRBJ1-6,TGTGCCAGCAGCTCTTTGACAGGGAATGGCTCACCCCTCCACTTT,CASSSLTGNGSPLHF
many,TRBV11-2,NA,TRBJ1-5,TGTGCCAGCAGCTTCCAGAGTGATCAGCCCCAGCATTTT,CASSFQSDQPQHF
few,TRBV6-2/TRBV6-3,NA,TRBJ2-7,TGTGCCAGCGGGATGAGACCGGTAGAGTACTTC,CASGMRPVEYF
few,TRBV11-2,NA,TRBJ1-4,TGTGCCAGCGGCCGTCGGCCAGATCTTAATGAAAAACTGTTTTTT,CASGRRPDLNEKLFF
many,TRBV11-1,TRBD2,TRBJ2-7,TGTGCCAGCAGCTTTACTAGCGGGAGTAGGAACGAGCAGTACTTC,CASSFTSGSRNEQYF
few,TRBV25-1,NA,TRBJ2-5,TGTGCCAGCAGTGAATTAGAGACTAACCAAGAGACCCAGTACTTC,CASSELETNQETQYF
once,TRBV6-2/TRBV6-3,NA,TRBJ1-2,TGTGCCAGCAGTTACCCAGACGGGGGCGGCTACACCTTC,CASSYPDGGGYTF
many,TRBV15,NA,TRBJ1-1,TGTGCCACCAGCGGTTTTAGGAAAGTCGAAGCTTTCTTT,CATSGFRKVEAFF
few,TRBV28,NA,TRBJ2-1,TGTGCCAGCAGTTTAGGAGGAGACAATGAGCAGTTCTTC,CASSLGGDNEQFF
many,TRBV24-1,TRBD2,TRBJ2-7,TGTGCCACCAGTGATCAGCGGGGTTCCTCCTACGAGCAGTACTTC,CATSDQRGSSYEQYF
NA,TRBV7-2,NA,TRBJ2-1,TGTGCCAGCAGCTTAGTGGGAATAGCGAACAATGAGCAGTTCTTC,CASSLVGIANNEQFF
many,TRBV6-9,TRBD1,TRBJ1-2,TGTGCCAGCAGTTACTCCCAAGGGACAGGGTCCGGCTACACCTTC,CASSYSQGTGSGYTF
NA,TRBV28,TRBD1,TRBJ2-7,TGTGCCAGCAGTTCCCCCTATACCCCGGGACAGTTTAGCTCCTACGGGCAGTACTTC,CASSSPYTPGQFSSYGQYF